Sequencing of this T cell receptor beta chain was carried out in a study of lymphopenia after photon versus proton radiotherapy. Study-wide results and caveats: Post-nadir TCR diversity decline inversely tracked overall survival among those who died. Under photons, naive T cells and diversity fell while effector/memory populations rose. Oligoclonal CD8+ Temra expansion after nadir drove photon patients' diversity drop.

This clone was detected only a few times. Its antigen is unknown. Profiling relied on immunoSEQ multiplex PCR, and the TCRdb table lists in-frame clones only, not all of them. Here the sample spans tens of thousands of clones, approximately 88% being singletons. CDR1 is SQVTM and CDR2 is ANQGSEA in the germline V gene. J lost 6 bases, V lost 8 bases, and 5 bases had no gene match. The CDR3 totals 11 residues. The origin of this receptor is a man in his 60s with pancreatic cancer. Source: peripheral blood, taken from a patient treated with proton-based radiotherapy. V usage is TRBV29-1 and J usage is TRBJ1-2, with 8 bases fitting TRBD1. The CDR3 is CSHGTGNGYTF. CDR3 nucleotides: TGCAGCCACGGGACAGGCAATGGCTACACCTTC.